One T cell receptor beta chain is described in this entry. Its specificity is unknown. The CDR3 is made up of 16 amino acids. Germline CDR1 is SGHVS and CDR2 is FQNEAQ. Between the trimmed V and J ends, which lost 0 bases and 2 bases, there was a span of 11 bases. TCRdb redid the calling of the reads with MiXCR, one entry per CDR3 protein. The sample shows about 71,000 distinct CDR3 sequences, more than 20% of them seen only once. The source of the sample is a study of T cell repertoires in cytomegalovirus infection. The overall study: The authors relied on CMV epitopes, both recently identified HLA-C-restricted and well-studied HLA-B-restricted. In public TCR beta signatures, there were indications of both CMV infection and matching HLA type. Study findings and constraints: Of the TCR beta families, the public ones yielded a cumulative frequency that identified carriers of CMV plus the relevant HLA. CMV-specific HLA-C-restricted TCR beta clonotypes dominated the ex vivo response.

The material was CD8+ T cells from cultured PBMCs, obtained from culture after CMV antigen stimulation. The V call is TRBV7-8, the J call TRBJ1-5, with D possibly matching TRBD1 (5 bases). The source is a human donor in good health (CMV status not recorded). Some clones in this sample may be carry-over from other donors' samples. DNA for the CDR3: TGTGCCAGCAGCTTAGCGATACAGGAGCGCAATCAGCCCCAGCATTTT. Translated: CASSLAIQERNQPQHF.